This note documents a single T cell receptor (beta chain) sequence. The data are from a study of blood T cell repertoires in COVID-19. Study in general: Sample material is recorded as cDNA or gDNA derived from T cells, B-cell-depleted T cells, or PBMCs.

In the authors' workflow: Quantification of nucleated cells was approximated via reference gene primer amplification. Assay used: immunoSEQ multiplex PCR; TCRdb lists only in-frame clones, some missing. V and J calls and clone size are copied from that table; D and trimming were computed from the DNA. The table shows about 140,000 clones, with 70% to 80% occurring only once. There are 18 residues in the CDR3. Germline V CDR1 and CDR2: MNHNS, SASEGT. Germline trimming cut 0 bases from V and 2 bases from J; bases unmatched to any gene: 5. The material sequenced was peripheral blood. V and J are TRBV6-1 and TRBJ2-2, with 11 bases fitting TRBD2. This TCR derives from a woman aged 80 or older with active or convalescent COVID-19. DNA for the CDR3: TGTGCCAGCAGTGAAGCCATGACTAGCGGGGCTAACACCGGGGAGCTGTTTTTT. Its protein is CASSEAMTSGANTGELFF.